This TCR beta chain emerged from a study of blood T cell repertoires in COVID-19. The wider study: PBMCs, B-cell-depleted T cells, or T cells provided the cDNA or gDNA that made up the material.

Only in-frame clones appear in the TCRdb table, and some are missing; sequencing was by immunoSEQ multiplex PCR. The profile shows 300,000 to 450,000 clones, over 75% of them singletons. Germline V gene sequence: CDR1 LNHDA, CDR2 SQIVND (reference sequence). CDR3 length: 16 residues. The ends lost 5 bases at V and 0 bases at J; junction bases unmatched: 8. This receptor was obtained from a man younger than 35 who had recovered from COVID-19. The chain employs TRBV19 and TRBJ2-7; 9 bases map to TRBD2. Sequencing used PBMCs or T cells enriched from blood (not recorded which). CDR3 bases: TGTGCCAGTAGTGGACTAGCGCAAACCAACTCCTACGAGCAGTACTTC. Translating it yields CASSGLAQTNSYEQYF.